This is a list of T cell receptor beta chains from one sample in a study of blood T cell repertoires in COVID-19. Profiled with immunoSEQ multiplex PCR; TCRdb holds only in-frame clones, not every one. The data hold roughly 200,000 clones, with about nine tenths observed a single time. Sequences were obtained from PBMCs or T cells enriched from blood (not recorded which). The receptors stem from a woman in her forties or fifties in a cohort exposed to, infected with or recovered from COVID-19 (not recorded which). Each CDR3 is given with its conserved first and last residue.

v_call cdr3_aa
TRBV20-1 CSASRDRLGDGYTF
TRBV18 CASSLQGWGYEQYF
TRBV14 CASSQDWQKLFF
TRBV11-1 CASSLPLNTEAFF
TRBV6-5 CAGGPRGGYTF
TRBV5-5 CASSPSGTGLSNQPQHF
TRBV7-9 CASSLTGDTVDTQYF
TRBV4-3 CASSQDSWVRGNGYTF
TRBV7-2 CASSLAGGAWGPETQYF
TRBV27 CASSLPRGTDSYNEQFF
TRBV5-1 CASSLIGQGALEQYF
TRBV6-5 CASGGDTEAFF
TRBV4-2 CASSQALVYNEQFF
TRBV6-2/TRBV6-3 CASSQGARTEAFF
TRBV7-8 CASSLRDRISPLHF
TRBV7-9 CASSPDRGAYNEQFF
TRBV27 CASSFRLDTSYEQYF
TRBV6-5 CASSSGTGGYGYTF
TRBV5-8 CASSLRGSLNTEAFF
TRBV28 CASRGQGKREQYF
TRBV9 CASSSRTLPQETQYF
TRBV5-1 CASSRTGGRGNEQFF
TRBV6-1 CASSENRGNQPQHF
TRBV28 CASSLAGAPDTQYF
TRBV4-1 CASSQDPDSVTMSYTF
TRBV7-2 CASSSLGRVSTDTQYF
TRBV19 CATLGGTNSPLHF
TRBV30 CAWTGQLNQPQHF
TRBV4-3 CASSQDPGASYNEKLFF
TRBV4-1 CASSPHSSPLHF
TRBV9 CASSTLPTGGSIYGYTF
TRBV4-1 CASSQTQGFRTGELFF
TRBV30 CAWSGTGQETQYF
TRBV3-1/TRBV3-2 CASSFTGQPNSPLHF
TRBV2 CGTQGDGNTIYF
TRBV7-9 CASSGPDRGYEQYF
TRBV13 CASSPPSGGIDRRRYEQYF
TRBV7-9 CASSLDVGSEAFF
TRBV5-1 CASTSGHPNSPLHF
TRBV9 CASSTTGYAYEQYF
TRBV19 CATNRRSSGGGYGYTF
TRBV9 CASSVELAMFPNTGELFF
TRBV5-1 CASIQFRSGGVKNQPQHF
TRBV29-1 CSVETGTGAYEQYF
TRBV28 CASSLGQGVDNEQFF
TRBV7-2 CASSPQAGISADTQYF
TRBV7-2 CASSLERGYSGYTF
TRBV7-2 CASSRDTVSNQPQHF
TRBV5-1 CASSPGGTATFFSGNTIYF
TRBV18 CASSPSPGLQGRSGNTIYF
TRBV19 CASSIRGRKADTQYF
TRBV6-5 CASSYSTGQETQYF
TRBV27 CASSSQPDRPQETQYF